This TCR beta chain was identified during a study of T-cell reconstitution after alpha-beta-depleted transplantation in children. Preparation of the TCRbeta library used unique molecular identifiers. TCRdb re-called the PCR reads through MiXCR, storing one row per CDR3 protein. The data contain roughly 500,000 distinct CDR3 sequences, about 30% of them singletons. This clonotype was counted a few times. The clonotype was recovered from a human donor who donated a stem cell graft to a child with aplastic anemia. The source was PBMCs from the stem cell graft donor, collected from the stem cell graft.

In DNA, the CDR3 is TGTGCCATCAGTGAATCTGGGCTCACTGGCTACACCTTC. This gives the protein CAISESGLTGYTF. The chain combines TRBV10-3 with TRBJ1-2; no clear D gene. Looked up from germline, CDR1 is ENHRY and CDR2 is SYGVKD. Trimming took off 3 bases at V and 7 bases at J, with 12 bases between the two ends. The CDR3 consists of 13 residues.